These 3 T cell receptor beta chains were all obtained from the same sample, sequenced in a study of graft-versus-host responses after intestinal transplantation. These TCRs' antigens remain unknown. The assay was immunoSEQ multiplex PCR, and TCRdb's table has in-frame clones only and misses some. The data show over 100,000 clones, roughly 93% seen once. Sample: unstimulated CD8+ T cells sorted from spleen or lymph node cells, taken before transplant. All receptors come from a human donor who was the organ donor for an intestinal transplant.

The chain is built from TRBV6-1 and TRBJ2-7; 9 bases fit TRBD2. CDR3 size: 15 residues. CDR1 and CDR2 (germline): MNHNS, SASEGT. The V gene end was trimmed by 4 bases and the J gene end by 1 base; junction bases not matched to a gene: 5. This chain's CDR3 is CASSGRLAGSYEQYF. For the CDR3, the DNA is TGTGCCAGCAGTGGGAGGCTAGCGGGGTCCTACGAGCAGTACTTC.

This clone appeared a single time. The V and J genes are TRBV5-1 and TRBJ2-1, with no clear D. V dropped 4 bases and J dropped 4 bases, with 9 bases sitting between them. This CDR3 contains 13 residues. Per the germline V gene, CDR1 is SGHRS and CDR2 is YFSETQ. The CDR3 nucleotides are TGCGCCAGCAGCCCCGACGGGTACAATGAGCAGTTCTTC. This translates into CASSPDGYNEQFF.

V gene TRBV4-1 combines with J gene TRBJ1-2; D remains unclear. Germline V gives CDR1 MGHRA, CDR2 YSYEKL. The CDR3 has 15 residues. Between the trimmed V and J ends, which lost 1 base and 0 bases, there was a span of 9 bases. CDR3 loop: CASSQVAATNYGYTF. In DNA, the CDR3 is TGCGCCAGCAGCCAAGTGGCAGCCACTAACTATGGCTACACCTTC.